The TCR beta chain described here comes from a study of OX40 agonist ivuxolimab in advanced cancers. A note on the overall study: Ivuxolimab, which targeted the costimulatory receptor OX40 (CD134), was an agonistic, fully human IgG2 monoclonal antibody. Prior anti-PD-1, anti-PD-L1 or anti-CTLA-4 therapy was permitted, and checkpoint inhibitors had been received by about two fifths of dose-escalation patients. Of the approximately 54 dose-escalation patients, hepatocellular carcinoma was present in some 19, melanoma in some 15, renal cell carcinoma in 9 and head and neck cancer in 9. Intravenous ivuxolimab was administered to patients every 2 weeks at six dose levels: 0.01, 0.1, 0.3, 1.5, 3 and 10 mg/kg. The point of sequencing TCRbeta in the periphery was to test whether ivuxolimab changed TCR sequence diversity and drove clonal T-cell expansion. The dose-escalation cohort was roughly 87% male with a mean age of 60 years, ranging from roughly 20 to 80. Partial responses occurred in three dose-escalation patients: two with cutaneous melanoma and one with hepatocellular carcinoma. The paper reports the monotherapy dose-escalation portion (N ≈ 52 patients) of the phase I ivuxolimab trial.

Overall study outcomes, separate from this receptor: The antigen specificity of the clonally expanded peripheral T cells was not determined. Clonal expansion of both CD4+ and CD8+ blood T cells was observed from baseline to week 6 at doses 0.1 to 3.0 mg/kg. After ivuxolimab, more expanded clones were found on average in CD8+ T cells than in CD4+ T cells. Low levels of normalized T-cell clonal expansion were also shown by some nonresponding patients. In the 0.1-3.0 mg/kg groups, partial responders had among the lowest normalized peripheral clonal expansion, particularly in CD8+ T cells.

This clone was picked up one time. Its cognate antigen has yet to be identified. No clone much larger than this one lies a single base away; base qualities are absent. The trial excluded patients who had a history of autoimmune disease or who were on systemic immunosuppression. Peripheral blood for TCR sequencing was collected from all dose cohorts at baseline, on cycle 4 day 1, and on cycle 7 day 1. Samples were obtained from an open-label, multicenter, first-in-human phase I dose-escalation trial of ivuxolimab. The trial enrolled adults with locally advanced or metastatic head and neck squamous cell, hepatocellular, melanoma or renal cell carcinoma. Before TCR sequencing, CD4+ T cells and CD8+ T cells from peripheral blood were sorted into separate populations. The germline V gene supplies CDR1 SGHVS and CDR2 FNYEAQ. Its CDR3 holds 15 amino acids, cysteine through phenylalanine. Only the CDR3 DNA is retained, 45 bases long and in frame from the first base. V and J are trimmed by 4 bases and 3 bases, and the gene matches miss 7 bases of the junction.

Genomic DNA was isolated from the sorted cells so that the TCRbeta CDR3 region could be sequenced. TCRbeta CDR3 regions were sequenced using the immunoSEQ Assay. This is the immuneACCESS table as TCRdb keeps it, with only in-frame sequences that have V and J called. A part of the clones is gone; compared with another copy, unresolved V genes explain less than half, and the rest is unexplained. The sample has tens of thousands of clones on record, roughly 86% of them singletons. The ten largest make up about 5.6% of the sample. Material: CD4+ or CD8+ T cells sorted from blood, obtained in a trial of the OX40 agonist ivuxolimab. Recombination linked TRBV7-6 to TRBJ1-1, and TRBD1 aligns with 8 junction nucleotides. This TCR was recovered from an adult with an advanced solid tumor such as melanoma, head and neck, liver or kidney cancer. The nucleotide sequence reads TGTGCCAGCAGCTACGGTCAGGGGGCCTACACTGAAGCTTTCTTT. It encodes CASSYGQGAYTEAFF.